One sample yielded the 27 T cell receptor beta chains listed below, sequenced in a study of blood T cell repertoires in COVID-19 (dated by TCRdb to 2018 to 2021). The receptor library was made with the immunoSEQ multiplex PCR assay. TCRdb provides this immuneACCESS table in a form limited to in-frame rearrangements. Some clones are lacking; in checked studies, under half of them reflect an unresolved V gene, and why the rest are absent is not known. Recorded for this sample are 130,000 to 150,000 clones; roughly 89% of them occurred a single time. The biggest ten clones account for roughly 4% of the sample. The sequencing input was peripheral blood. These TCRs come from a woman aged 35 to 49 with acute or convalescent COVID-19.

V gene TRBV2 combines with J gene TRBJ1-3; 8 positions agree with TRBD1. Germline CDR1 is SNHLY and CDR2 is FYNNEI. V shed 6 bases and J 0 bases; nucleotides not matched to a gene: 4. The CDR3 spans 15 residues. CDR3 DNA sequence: TGTGCCAGCAGCTCACAGGGGGTCTCTGGAAACACCATATATTTT. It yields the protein CASSSQGVSGNTIYF.

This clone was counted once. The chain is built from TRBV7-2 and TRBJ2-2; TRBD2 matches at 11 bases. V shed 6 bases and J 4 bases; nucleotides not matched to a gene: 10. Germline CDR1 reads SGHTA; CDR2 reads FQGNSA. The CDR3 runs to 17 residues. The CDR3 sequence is CASRRLAGRGFTGELFF. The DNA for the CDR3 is TGTGCCAGCAGGCGACTAGCGGGAAGGGGATTCACCGGGGAGCTGTTTTTT.

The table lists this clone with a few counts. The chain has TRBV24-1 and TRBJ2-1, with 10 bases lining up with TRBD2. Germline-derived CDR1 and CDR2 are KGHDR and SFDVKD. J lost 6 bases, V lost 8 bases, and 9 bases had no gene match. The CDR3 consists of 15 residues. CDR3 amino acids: CATNSLAGASNEQFF. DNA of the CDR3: TGTGCCACCAACTCCCTAGCGGGGGCTTCCAATGAGCAGTTCTTC.

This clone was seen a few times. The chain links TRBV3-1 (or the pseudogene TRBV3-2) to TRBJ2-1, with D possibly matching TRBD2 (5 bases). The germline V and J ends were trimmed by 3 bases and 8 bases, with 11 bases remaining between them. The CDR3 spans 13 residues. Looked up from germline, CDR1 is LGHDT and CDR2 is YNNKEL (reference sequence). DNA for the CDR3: TGTGCCAGCAGCCATCGAAACGGGGATGAGCAGTTCTTC. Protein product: CASSHRNGDEQFF.

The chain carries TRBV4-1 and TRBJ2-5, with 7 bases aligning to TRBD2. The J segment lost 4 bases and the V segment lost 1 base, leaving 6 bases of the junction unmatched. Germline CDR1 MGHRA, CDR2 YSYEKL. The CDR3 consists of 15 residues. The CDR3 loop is CASSQGPSGGETQYF. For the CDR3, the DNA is TGCGCCAGCAGCCAAGGTCCCTCGGGGGGAGAGACCCAGTACTTC.

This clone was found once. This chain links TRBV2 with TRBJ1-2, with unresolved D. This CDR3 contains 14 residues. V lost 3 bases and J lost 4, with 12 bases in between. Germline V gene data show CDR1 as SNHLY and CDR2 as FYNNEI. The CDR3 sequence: CASSERGASYGYTF. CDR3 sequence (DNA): TGTGCCAGCAGTGAGAGAGGAGCAAGCTATGGCTACACCTTC.

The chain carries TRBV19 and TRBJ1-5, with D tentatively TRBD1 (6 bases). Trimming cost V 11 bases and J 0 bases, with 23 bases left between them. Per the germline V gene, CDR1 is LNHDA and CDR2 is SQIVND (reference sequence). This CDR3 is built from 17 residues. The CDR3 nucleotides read TGTGCCTCTAAGTTCTCGGCAGGGGTTCCTAGCAATCAGCCCCAGCATTTT. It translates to CASKFSAGVPSNQPQHF.

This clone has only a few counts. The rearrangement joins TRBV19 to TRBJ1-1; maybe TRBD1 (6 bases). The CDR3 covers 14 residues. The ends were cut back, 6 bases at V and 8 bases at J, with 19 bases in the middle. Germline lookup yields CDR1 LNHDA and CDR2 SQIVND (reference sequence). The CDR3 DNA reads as TGTGCCAGTAGACAGGGAGTGTCCTCTCGGGAAGCTTTCTTT. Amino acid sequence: CASRQGVSSREAFF.

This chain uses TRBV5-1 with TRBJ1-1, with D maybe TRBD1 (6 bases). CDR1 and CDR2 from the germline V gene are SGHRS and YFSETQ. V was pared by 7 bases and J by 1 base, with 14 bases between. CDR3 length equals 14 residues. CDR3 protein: CASSWGGANTEAFF. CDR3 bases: TGCGCCAGCTCCTGGGGGGGGGCGAACACTGAAGCTTTCTTT.

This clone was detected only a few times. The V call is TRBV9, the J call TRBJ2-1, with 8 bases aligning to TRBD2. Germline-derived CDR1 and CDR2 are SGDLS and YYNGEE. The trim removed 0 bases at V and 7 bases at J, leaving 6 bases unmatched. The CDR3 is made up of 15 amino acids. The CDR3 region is CASSVEGGGWNEQFF. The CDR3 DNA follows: TGTGCCAGCAGCGTAGAGGGCGGGGGGTGGAATGAGCAGTTCTTC.

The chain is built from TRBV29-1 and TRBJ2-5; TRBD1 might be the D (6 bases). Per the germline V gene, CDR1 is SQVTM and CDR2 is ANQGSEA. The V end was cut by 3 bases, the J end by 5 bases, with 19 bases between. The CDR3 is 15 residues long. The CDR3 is CSVELQGGGWETQYF. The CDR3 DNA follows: TGCAGCGTTGAGCTACAGGGTGGAGGATGGGAGACCCAGTACTTC.

CDR3 nucleotides: TGTGCCAGTAGATTAACAGGGGGCGGCTATGGCTACACCTTC. Translated, it gives CASRLTGGGYGYTF. The chain couples TRBV19 to TRBJ1-2, with 9 bases lining up with TRBD1. This CDR3 is built from 14 residues. CDR1 and CDR2 from the germline V gene are LNHDA and SQIVND (reference sequence). V dropped 6 bases and J dropped 4; count of bases not matched to a gene: 6.

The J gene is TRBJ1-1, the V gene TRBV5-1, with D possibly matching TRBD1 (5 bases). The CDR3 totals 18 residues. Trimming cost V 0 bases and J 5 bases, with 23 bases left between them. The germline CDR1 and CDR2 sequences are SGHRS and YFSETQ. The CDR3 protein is CASSLALLSGLGGTEAFF. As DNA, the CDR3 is TGCGCCAGCAGCTTGGCCCTTCTCTCTGGACTCGGGGGTACTGAAGCTTTCTTT.

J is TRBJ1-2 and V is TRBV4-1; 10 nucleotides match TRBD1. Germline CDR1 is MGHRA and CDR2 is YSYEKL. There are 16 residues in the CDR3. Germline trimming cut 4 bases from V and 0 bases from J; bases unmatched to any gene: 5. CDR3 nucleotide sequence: TGCGCCAGCAGCCCGACAGGGGGCAATGCTAACTATGGCTACACCTTC. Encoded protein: CASSPTGGNANYGYTF.

CDR3 bases: TGTGCCCCGATCCGGAGACAGAGGAGCTCCTACGAGCAGTACTTC. Its protein is CAPIRRQRSSYEQYF. The V and J genes are TRBV24-1 and TRBJ2-7; TRBD1 is a possible D gene (5 bases). CDR1 KGHDR and CDR2 SFDVKD come from the germline V gene. The V end lost 12 bases, the J end lost 0 bases, and 20 bases lay between the germline ends. The CDR3 sequence is 15 residues long.

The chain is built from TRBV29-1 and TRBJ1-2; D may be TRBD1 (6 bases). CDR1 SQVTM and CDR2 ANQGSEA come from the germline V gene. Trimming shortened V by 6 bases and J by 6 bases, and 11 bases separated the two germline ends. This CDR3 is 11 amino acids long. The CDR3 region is CSVLGGHGYTF. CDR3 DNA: TGCAGCGTCCTCGGGGGGCATGGCTACACCTTC.

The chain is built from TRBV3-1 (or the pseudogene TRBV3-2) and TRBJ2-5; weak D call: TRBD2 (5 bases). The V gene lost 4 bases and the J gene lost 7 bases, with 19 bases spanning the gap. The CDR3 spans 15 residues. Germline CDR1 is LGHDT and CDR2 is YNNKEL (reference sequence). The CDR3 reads CASSPMAGQPGTQYF. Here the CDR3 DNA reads TGTGCCAGCAGCCCAATGGCGGGCCAGCCGGGGACCCAGTACTTC.

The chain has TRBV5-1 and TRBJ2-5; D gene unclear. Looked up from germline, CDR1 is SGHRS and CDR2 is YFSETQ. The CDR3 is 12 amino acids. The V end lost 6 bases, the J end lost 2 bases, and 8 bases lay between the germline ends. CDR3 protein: CASKAIQETQYF. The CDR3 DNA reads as TGCGCCAGCAAAGCGATACAAGAGACCCAGTACTTC.

This CDR3 is CASSLSPEGPPYQPQHF. DNA for the CDR3: TGTGCCAGCAGTTTATCACCGGAGGGGCCGCCGTATCAGCCCCAGCATTTT. The chain recombines TRBV27 with TRBJ1-5; a possible D gene is TRBD1 (5 bases). Germline CDR1 reads MNHEY; CDR2 reads SMNVEV (reference sequence). The CDR3 extends over 17 amino acids. V was pared by 0 bases and J by 5 bases, with 17 bases between.

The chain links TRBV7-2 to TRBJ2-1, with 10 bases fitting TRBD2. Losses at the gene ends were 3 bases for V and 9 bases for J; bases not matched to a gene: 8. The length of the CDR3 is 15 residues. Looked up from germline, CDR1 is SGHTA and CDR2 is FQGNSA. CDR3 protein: CASSLTSGPLGEQFF. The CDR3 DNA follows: TGTGCCAGCAGCTTGACTAGCGGGCCTCTTGGTGAGCAGTTCTTC.

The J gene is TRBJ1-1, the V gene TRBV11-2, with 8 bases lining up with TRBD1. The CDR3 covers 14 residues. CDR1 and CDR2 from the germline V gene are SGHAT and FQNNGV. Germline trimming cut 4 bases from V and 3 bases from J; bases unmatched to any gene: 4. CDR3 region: CASSSQGADTEAFF. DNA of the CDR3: TGTGCCAGCAGCTCCCAGGGGGCAGACACTGAAGCTTTCTTT.

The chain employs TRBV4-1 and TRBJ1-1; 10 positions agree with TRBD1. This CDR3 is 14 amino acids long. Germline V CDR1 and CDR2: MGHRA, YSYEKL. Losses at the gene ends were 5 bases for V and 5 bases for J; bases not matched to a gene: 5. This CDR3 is CASSFGQGGTEAFF. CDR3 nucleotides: TGCGCCAGCAGCTTTGGACAGGGGGGGACTGAAGCTTTCTTT.

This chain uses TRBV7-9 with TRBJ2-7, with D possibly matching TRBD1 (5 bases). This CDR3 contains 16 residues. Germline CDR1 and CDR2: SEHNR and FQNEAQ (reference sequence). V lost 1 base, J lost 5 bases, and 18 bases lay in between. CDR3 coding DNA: TGTGCCAGCAGCTTAGGGGGCTCAAATAACCCCCACGAGCAGTACTTC. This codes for CASSLGGSNNPHEQYF.

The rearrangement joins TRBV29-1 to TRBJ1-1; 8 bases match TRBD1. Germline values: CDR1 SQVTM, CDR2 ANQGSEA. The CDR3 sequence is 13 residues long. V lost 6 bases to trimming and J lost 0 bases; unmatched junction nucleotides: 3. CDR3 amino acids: CSVDRVLNTEAFF. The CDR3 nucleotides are TGCAGCGTGGACAGGGTATTGAACACTGAAGCTTTCTTT.

The CDR3 protein is CASARGEAYGYTF. CDR3 DNA sequence: TGTGCCAGCGCCAGAGGCGAAGCCTATGGCTACACCTTC. The chain uses TRBV7-2 and TRBJ1-2, with unresolved D. Germline assignment: CDR1 SGHTA and CDR2 FQGNSA. V was clipped by 8 bases and J by 4 bases, with 14 bases between them. The CDR3 spans 13 residues.

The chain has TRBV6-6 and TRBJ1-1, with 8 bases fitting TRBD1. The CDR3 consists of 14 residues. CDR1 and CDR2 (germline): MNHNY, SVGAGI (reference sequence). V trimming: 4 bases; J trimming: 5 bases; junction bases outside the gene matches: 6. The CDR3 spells CASSFPGGETEAFF. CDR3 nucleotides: TGTGCCAGCAGTTTTCCAGGGGGCGAAACTGAAGCTTTCTTT.

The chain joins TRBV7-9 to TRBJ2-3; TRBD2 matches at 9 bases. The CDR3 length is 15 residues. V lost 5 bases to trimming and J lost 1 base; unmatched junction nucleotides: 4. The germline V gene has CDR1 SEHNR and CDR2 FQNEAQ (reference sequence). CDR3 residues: CASSLTSGRTDTQYF. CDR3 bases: TGTGCCAGCAGCCTGACTAGCGGTCGCACAGATACGCAGTATTTT.